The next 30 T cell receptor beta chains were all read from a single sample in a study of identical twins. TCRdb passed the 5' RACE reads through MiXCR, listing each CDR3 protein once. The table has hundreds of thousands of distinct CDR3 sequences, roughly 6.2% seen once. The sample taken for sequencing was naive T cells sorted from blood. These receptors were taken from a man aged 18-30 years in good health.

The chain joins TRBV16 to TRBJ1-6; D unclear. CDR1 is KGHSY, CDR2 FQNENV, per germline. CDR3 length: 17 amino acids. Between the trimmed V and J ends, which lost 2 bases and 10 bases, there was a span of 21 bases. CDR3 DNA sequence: TGTGCCAGCAGCCAAATTTCGAGGAGTCTAATGGACTCACCCCTCCACTTT. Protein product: CASSQISRSLMDSPLHF. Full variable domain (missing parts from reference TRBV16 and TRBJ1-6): GEEVAQTPKHLVRGEGQKAKLYCAPIKGHSYVFWYQQVLKNEFKFLISFQNENVFDETGMPKERFSAKCLPNSPCSLEIQATKLEDSAVYFCASSQISRSLMDSPLHFGNGTRLTVT.

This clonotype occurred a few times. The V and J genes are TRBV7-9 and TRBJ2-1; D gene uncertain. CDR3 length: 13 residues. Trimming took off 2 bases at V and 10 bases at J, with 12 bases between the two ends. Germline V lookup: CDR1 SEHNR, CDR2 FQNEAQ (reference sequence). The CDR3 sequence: CASSLRVRLEQFF. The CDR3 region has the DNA TGTGCCAGCAGCTTAAGGGTCCGGTTGGAGCAGTTCTTC.

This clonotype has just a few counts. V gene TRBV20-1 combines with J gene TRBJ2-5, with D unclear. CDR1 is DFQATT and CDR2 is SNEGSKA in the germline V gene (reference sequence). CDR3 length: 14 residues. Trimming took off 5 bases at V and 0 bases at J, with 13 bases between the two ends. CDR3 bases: TGCAGTGCTTCCAATCGGCGGTACCAAGAGACCCAGTACTTC. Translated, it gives CSASNRRYQETQYF.

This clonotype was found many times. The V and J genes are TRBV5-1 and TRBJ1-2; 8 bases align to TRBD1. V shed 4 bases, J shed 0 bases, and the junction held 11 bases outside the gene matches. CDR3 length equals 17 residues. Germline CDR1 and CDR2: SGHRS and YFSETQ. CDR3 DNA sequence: TGCGCCAGCAGCGTGACAGGGGAAGTATTCTCTAACTATGGCTACACCTTC. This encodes CASSVTGEVFSNYGYTF.

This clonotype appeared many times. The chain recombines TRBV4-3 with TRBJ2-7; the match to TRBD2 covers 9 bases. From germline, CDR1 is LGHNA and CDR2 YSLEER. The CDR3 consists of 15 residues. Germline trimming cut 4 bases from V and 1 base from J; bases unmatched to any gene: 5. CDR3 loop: CASSRELAGSYEQYF. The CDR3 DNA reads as TGCGCCAGCAGCCGAGAGCTAGCGGGGTCCTACGAGCAGTACTTC.

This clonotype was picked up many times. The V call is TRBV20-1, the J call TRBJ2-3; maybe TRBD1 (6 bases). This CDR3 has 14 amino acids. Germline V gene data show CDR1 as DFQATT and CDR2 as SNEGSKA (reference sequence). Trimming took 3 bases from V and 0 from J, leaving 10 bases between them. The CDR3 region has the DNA TGCAGTGCTAGGAAAGACAGGAGCACAGATACGCAGTATTTT. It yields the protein CSARKDRSTDTQYF.

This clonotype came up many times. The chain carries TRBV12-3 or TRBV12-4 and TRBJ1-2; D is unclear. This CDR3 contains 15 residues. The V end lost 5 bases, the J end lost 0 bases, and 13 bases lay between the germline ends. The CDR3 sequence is CASSPPGIPNYGYTF. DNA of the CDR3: TGTGCCAGCAGTCCCCCTGGGATTCCTAACTATGGCTACACCTTC.

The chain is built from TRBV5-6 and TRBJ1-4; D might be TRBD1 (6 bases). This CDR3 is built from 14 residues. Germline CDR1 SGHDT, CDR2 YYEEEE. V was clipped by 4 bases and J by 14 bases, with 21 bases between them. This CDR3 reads CASSGGQSREWLFF. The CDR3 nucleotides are TGTGCCAGCAGCGGAGGACAGTCCCGAGAGTGGCTGTTTTTT.

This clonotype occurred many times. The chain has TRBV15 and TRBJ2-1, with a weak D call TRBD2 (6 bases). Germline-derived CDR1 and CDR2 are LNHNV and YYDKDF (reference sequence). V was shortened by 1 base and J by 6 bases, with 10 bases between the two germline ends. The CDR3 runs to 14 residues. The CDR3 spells CATSRGGLTNEQFF. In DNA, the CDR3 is TGTGCCACCAGCAGAGGTGGACTAACCAATGAGCAGTTCTTC.

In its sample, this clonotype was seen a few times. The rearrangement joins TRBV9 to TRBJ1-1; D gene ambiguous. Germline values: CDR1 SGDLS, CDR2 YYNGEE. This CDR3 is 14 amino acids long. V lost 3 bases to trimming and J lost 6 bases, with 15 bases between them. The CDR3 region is CASSGVGESPEAFF. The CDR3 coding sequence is TGTGCCAGCAGCGGGGTCGGGGAGTCCCCTGAAGCTTTCTTT. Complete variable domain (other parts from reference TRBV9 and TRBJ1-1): DSGVTQTPKHLITATGQRVTLRCSPRSGDLSVYWYQQSLDQGLQFLIQYYNGEERAKGNILERFSAQQFPDLHSELNLSSLELGDSALYFCASSGVGESPEAFFGQGTRLTVV.

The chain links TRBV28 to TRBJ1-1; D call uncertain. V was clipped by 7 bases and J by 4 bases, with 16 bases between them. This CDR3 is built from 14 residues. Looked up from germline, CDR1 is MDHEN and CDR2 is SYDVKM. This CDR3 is CASTTQRVGTEAFF. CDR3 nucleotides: TGTGCCAGCACCACACAACGGGTGGGCACTGAAGCTTTCTTT.

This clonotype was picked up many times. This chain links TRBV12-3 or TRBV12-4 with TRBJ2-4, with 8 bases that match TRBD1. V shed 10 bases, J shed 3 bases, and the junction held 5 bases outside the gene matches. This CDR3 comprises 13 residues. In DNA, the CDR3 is TGTGCCACCCGAGGACAGGGCAAAAACATTCAGTACTTC. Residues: CATRGQGKNIQYF.

CDR3 bases: TGCAGTGCTAGATACGTCGACGGGAACGAGCAGTACTTC. Translating it yields CSARYVDGNEQYF. The chain couples TRBV20-1 to TRBJ2-7, with D possibly matching TRBD2 (5 bases). The ends were cut back, 2 bases at V and 5 bases at J, with 13 bases in the middle. The CDR3 runs to 13 residues. From germline, CDR1 is DFQATT and CDR2 SNEGSKA (reference sequence).

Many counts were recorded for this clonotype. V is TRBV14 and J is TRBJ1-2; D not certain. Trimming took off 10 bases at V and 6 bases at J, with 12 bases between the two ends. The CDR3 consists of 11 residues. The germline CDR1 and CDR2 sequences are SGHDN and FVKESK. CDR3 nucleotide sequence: TGTGCCATCTCTATAGGTGATGGCTACACCTTC. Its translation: CAISIGDGYTF.

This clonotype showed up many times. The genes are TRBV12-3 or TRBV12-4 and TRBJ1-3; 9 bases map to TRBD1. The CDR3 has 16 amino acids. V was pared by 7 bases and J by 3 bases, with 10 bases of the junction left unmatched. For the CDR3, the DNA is TGTGCCAGCACCCACAGGGACAGGGCCGGTGGAAACACCATATATTTT. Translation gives CASTHRDRAGGNTIYF.

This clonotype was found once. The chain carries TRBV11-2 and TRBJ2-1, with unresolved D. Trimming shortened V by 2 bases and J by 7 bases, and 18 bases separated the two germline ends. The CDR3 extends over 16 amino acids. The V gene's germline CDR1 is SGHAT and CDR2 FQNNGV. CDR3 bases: TGTGCCAGCAGCTTATTAGCCGTGGGGTTCGGGAATGAGCAGTTCTTC. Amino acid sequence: CASSLLAVGFGNEQFF.

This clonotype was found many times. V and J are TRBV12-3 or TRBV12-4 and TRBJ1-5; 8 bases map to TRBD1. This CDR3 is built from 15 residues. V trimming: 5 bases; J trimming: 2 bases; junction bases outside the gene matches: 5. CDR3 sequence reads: CASSVGQGGNQPQHF. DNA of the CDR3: TGTGCCAGCAGTGTAGGACAGGGCGGCAATCAGCCCCAGCATTTT.

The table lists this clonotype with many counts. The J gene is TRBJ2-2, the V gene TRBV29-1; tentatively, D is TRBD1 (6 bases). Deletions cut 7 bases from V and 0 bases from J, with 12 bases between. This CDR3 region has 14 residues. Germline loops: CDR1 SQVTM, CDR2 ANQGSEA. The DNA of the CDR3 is TGCAGCGCCAGGGACAACGCGAACACCGGGGAGCTGTTTTTT. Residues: CSARDNANTGELFF.

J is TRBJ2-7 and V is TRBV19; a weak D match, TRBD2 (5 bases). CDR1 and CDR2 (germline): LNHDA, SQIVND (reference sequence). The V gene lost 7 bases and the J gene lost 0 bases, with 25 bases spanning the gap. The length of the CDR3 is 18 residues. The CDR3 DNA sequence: TGTGCCAGTATCCCCCGCTTTATTGGCGGGTGGGGCTCCTACGAGCAGTACGTC. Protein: CASIPRFIGGWGSYEQYV.

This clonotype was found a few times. Here the CDR3 reads CASSPSRGEKLFF. Here the CDR3 DNA reads TGCGCCAGCAGCCCAAGCAGGGGTGAAAAACTGTTTTTT. The J gene is TRBJ1-4, the V gene TRBV4-3, with D maybe TRBD1 (6 bases). Deletions cut 4 bases from V and 7 bases from J, with 10 bases between. The CDR3 is 13 amino acids. The germline CDR1 and CDR2 sequences are LGHNA and YSLEER.

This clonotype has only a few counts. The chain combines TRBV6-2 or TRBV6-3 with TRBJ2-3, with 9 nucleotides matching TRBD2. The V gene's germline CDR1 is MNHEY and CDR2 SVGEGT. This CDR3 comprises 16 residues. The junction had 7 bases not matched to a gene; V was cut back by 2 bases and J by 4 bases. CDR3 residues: CASSYVAGGPSDTQYF. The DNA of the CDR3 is TGTGCCAGCAGTTACGTGGCGGGAGGGCCCTCAGATACGCAGTATTTT.

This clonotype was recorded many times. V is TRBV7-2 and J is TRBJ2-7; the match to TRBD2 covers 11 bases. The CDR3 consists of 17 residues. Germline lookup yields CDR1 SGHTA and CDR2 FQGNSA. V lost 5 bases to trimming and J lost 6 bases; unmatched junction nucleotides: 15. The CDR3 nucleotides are TGTGCCAGCAGCCTGGTCCCATTAGCGGGAGGGCCTCTCGAGCAGTACTTC. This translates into CASSLVPLAGGPLEQYF. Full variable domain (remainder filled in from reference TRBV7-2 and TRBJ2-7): GAGVSQSPSNKVTEKGKDVELRCDPISGHTALYWYRQSLGQGLEFLIYFQGNSAPDKSGLPSDRFSAERTGGSVSTLTIQRTQQEDSAVYLCASSLVPLAGGPLEQYFGPGTRLTVT.

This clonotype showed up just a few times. The CDR3 region has the DNA TGTGCCAGCAGCTTAGGGTCTGATACTAGCTCCTACGAGCAGTACGTC. This gives the protein CASSLGSDTSSYEQYV. The chain joins TRBV7-9 to TRBJ2-7; possible D gene TRBD2, 5 bases. With 1 base removed from V and 0 bases from J, the gap between germline ends came to 13 bases. The CDR3 totals 16 residues. CDR1 SEHNR and CDR2 FQNEAQ come from the germline V gene (reference sequence).

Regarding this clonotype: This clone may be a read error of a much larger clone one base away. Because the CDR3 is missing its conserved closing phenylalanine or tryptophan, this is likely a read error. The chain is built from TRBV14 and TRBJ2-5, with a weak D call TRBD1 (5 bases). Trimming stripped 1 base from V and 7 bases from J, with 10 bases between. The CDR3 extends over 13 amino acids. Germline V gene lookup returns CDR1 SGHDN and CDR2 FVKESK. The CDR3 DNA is TGTGCCAGCAGCCAAGTTCAAAGGGGGACCCAGTACTTG. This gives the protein CASSQVQRGTQYL.

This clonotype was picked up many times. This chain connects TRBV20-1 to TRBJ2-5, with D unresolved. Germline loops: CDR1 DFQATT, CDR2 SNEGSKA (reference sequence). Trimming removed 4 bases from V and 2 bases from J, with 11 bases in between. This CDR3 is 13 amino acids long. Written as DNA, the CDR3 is TGCAGTGCTATGGGGTTCTGGCAAGAGACCCAGTACTTC. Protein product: CSAMGFWQETQYF.

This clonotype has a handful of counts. The DNA of the CDR3 is TGTGCCAGCAGCACTCCAGGGAAAGGCGAGCAGTTCTTC. Protein: CASSTPGKGEQFF. The rearrangement links TRBV11-2 to TRBJ2-1, with a tentative D call TRBD1 (5 bases). CDR1 and CDR2 from the germline V gene are SGHAT and FQNNGV. With 5 bases removed from V and 10 bases from J, the gap between germline ends came to 15 bases. The CDR3 length is 13 residues.

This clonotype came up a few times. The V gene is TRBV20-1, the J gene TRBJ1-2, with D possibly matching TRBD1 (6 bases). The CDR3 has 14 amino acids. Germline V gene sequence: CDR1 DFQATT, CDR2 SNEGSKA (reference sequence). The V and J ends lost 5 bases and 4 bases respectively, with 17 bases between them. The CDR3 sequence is CSAPKGGVGYGYTF. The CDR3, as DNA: TGCAGTGCTCCCAAGGGGGGAGTGGGCTATGGCTACACCTTC.

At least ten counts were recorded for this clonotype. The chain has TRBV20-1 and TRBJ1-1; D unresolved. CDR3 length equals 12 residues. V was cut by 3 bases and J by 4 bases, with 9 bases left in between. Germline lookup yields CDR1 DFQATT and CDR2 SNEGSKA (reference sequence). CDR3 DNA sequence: TGCAGTGCTAGGCAAGGAGGCACTGAAGCTTTCTTT. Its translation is CSARQGGTEAFF.

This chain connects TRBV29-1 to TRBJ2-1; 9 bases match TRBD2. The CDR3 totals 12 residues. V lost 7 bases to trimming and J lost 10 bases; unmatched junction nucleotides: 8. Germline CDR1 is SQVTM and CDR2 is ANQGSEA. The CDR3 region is CSGGLALGEQFF. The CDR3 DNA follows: TGCAGCGGTGGACTAGCGTTGGGAGAGCAGTTCTTC.

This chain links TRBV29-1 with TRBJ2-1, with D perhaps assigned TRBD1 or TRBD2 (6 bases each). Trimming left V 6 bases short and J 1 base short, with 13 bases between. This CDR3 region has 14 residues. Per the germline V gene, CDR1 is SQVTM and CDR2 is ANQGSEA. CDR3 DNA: TGCAGCGTCTGGGGGCGGGGTTCCTACAATGAGCAGTTCTTC. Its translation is CSVWGRGSYNEQFF.